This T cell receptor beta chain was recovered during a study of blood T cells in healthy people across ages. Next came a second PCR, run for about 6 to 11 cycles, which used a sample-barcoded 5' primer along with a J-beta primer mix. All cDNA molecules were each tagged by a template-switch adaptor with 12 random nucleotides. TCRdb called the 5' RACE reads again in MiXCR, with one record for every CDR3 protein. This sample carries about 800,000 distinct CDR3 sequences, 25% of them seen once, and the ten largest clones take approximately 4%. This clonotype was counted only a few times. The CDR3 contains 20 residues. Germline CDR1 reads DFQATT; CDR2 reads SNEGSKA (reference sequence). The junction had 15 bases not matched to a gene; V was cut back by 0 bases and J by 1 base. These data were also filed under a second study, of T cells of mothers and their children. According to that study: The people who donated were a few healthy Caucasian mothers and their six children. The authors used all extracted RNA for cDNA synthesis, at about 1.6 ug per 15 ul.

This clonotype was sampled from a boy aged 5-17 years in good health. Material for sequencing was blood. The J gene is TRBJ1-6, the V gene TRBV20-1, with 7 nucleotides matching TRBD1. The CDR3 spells CSARDLELQGGNSYNSPLHF. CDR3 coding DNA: TGCAGTGCTAGAGATCTCGAGCTGCAGGGGGGGAATTCCTATAATTCACCCCTCCACTTT.